The clone carrying this T cell receptor beta chain was counted many times. Its matching antigen is unknown. One end of the junction does not line up with germline, which may come from a read error. The data are from a study of identical twins. Study-wide results and caveats: A cross-sectional statistical analysis, not follow-up of the same donors, supported the conclusions. The abundant beta clonotypes from cord blood had fewer insertions, and memory repertoires had none of this. Models underestimated how often monozygotic twins shared out-of-frame TCR alpha.

TCRdb independently ran MiXCR on the 5' RACE reads; one entry per CDR3 protein. This table has approximately 300,000 distinct CDR3 sequences, just under 9.5% appearing once. Looked up from germline, CDR1 is MNHEY and CDR2 is SMNVEV (reference sequence). The CDR3 spans 14 residues. These data also formed part of another study, on yellow fever vaccine responses in identical twins.

This clonotype originated in a woman younger than 30 in good health. This chain connects TRBV27 to TRBJ2-2; no firm D call. Specimen: CD8+ T cells sorted from blood. The CDR3 spells CATSYGANTGELFF. CDR3 coding DNA: TGTGCCACCAGTTATGGAGCGAACACCGGGGAGCTGTTTTTT.